This T cell receptor (beta chain) was sequenced during a study of CD8 T cell repertoires and HIV-1 epitope variants (dated by TCRdb to 2019 to 2021). Concerning the study at large: T cells were stimulated in separate culture wells with each of twenty-five peptides representing autologous and known Gag and Nef epitope variants. Among the control conditions were a peptide pool of CMV, EBV and flu, the Ebola AY9 epitope serving as a negative control, and a well with no peptide. T cells were enriched using the EasySep Human T Cell Enrichment Kit and were co-cultured with equal numbers of autologous T cell-negative cells serving as antigen-presenting cells. Tested epitopes included three Gag epitope families and Nef HW9 and YT9. The cultures were grown for less than 11 days in IMDM with gentamicin, and half of the media was changed on days 3 and 7 with IL-2, IL-7 and IL-15 added. A total of fewer than 85 T cell cultures were run, with each culture condition performed in triplicate except for one peptide, which was performed in duplicate. An aliquot of 1M T cells was saved as an uncultured baseline condition, separate from the roughly 80 T cell cultures. What the authors observed across the whole study: The assay identified only TCR beta chains and indicated proliferation in response to antigen, without indicating T cell function or cytokine profile. The study identified about ten antigen-specific TCR beta clonotypes, six or seven of which appeared to be cross-reactive for autologous or known escape epitope variants. About five clonotypes recognized the Nef KF9 family and one clonotype recognized the HW9 family, while no responses to the TAALDMSHF plasma variant were seen.

The EasySep Human CD8+ T Cell Enrichment Kit was used on day 10 to isolate CD8+ T cells from every culture. Sequencing of TCR beta CDR3 regions was performed at survey depth on the immunoSEQ platform. The QIAamp DNA micro kit was used to extract genomic DNA from every cultured and uncultured CD8+ T cell population. The original pipeline was this. Samples with fewer than 5,000 productive reads were excluded, which removed about 6.5% of the roughly 75 HIV peptide-stimulated cultures. A MANAFEST web app trimmed sequences to CDR3 and removed nonproductive sequences, CDR3s under 5 amino acids, and those not starting C or ending F/W. For a clonotype to count as antigen-specific, the clonotype had to expand relative to the no-peptide control in at least 2 of 3 replicates at FDR 0.01, and only within one epitope family. A frequency at least fivefold higher than in wells stimulated with peptides from other epitope families was additionally required for specific clonotypes. The clones in this table, taken by TCRdb from immuneACCESS, are in-frame only. Not every clone is retained; where verified, under half of the shortfall comes from an unresolved V gene, and the cause of the rest is unknown. V, J and clone size derive from that table, while D and trimming were established from the DNA sequence. This sample comprises roughly 100,000 clones, approximately 70% of them detected only once. Approximately 24% of the sample comes from the top ten.

Trimming leaves V shorter by 2 bases and J shorter by 5 bases, with the junction holding 8 bases beyond the gene matches. CDR1 is given as SQVTM and CDR2 as ANQGSEA, both from the germline V gene. Taken from cysteine to phenylalanine, the CDR3 has 14 residues. The retained sequence is limited to the CDR3, 42 bases, with the frame set at the first base. Worth noting for this clone: This clone's antigen is unknown. No clone much larger than this one lies a single base away; base qualities are absent.

This clonotype was sampled from a male donor with HIV. The chain is made from TRBV29-1 and TRBJ1-2; 7 central nucleotides agree with TRBD1. The sample was uncultured baseline CD8+ T cells from peripheral blood mononuclear cells (PBMCs). CDR3 protein: CSVERLQGRYGYTF. The DNA sequence reads TGCAGCGTTGAACGCTTACAGGGGAGGTATGGCTACACCTTC. The reference TRBV29-1 and TRBJ1-2 proteins fill in what lies around the CDR3, so the full variable domain reads SAVISQKPSRDICQRGTSLTIQCQVDSQVTMMFWYRQQPGQSLTLIATANQGSEATYESGFVIDKFPISRPNLTFSTLTVSNMSPEDSSIYLCSVERLQGRYGYTFGSGTRLTVV.